These 13 T cell receptor beta chains were all obtained from the same sample, sequenced in a study of blood T cell repertoires in COVID-19. Repertoires were generated with immunoSEQ multiplex PCR, while TCRdb's copy carries only in-frame clones and drops some. The sample holds 95,000 to 150,000 clones, 65% to 85% seen once. The specimen was PBMCs or T cells enriched from blood (not recorded which). The receptor source for this set is a woman aged 25 to 45 who had recovered from COVID-19.

The chain links TRBV7-3 to TRBJ2-3; 11 bases are shared with TRBD2. The CDR3 runs 14 residues. The V segment lost 6 bases and the J segment 5 bases; nucleotides outside the gene matches: 4. Germline V gene sequence: CDR1 SGHTA, CDR2 FQGTGA. This CDR3 reads CASSSGTSGDTQYF. CDR3 sequence (DNA): TGTGCCAGCAGTTCCGGGACTAGCGGAGATACGCAGTATTTT.

The chain combines TRBV18 with TRBJ2-7; D possibly corresponds to TRBD2 (5 bases). V lost 2 bases and J lost 6, with 11 bases in between. Germline lookup yields CDR1 KGHSH and CDR2 LQKENI. The CDR3 spans 13 residues. The CDR3 reads CASSPLRAAEQYF. CDR3 DNA: TGTGCCAGCTCACCATTGAGGGCCGCCGAGCAGTACTTC.

The chain is built from TRBV30 and TRBJ2-1; D gene uncertain. CDR3 size: 11 residues. V was pared by 2 bases and J by 5 bases, with 4 bases between. Germline V lookup: CDR1 GTSNPN, CDR2 SVGIG (reference sequence). The CDR3 reads CAWSLDNEQFF. CDR3 nucleotide sequence: TGTGCCTGGAGTCTAGACAATGAGCAGTTCTTC.

The rearrangement uses TRBV5-1 and TRBJ1-1, with 8 bases fitting TRBD1. J lost 5 bases, V lost 2 bases, and 8 bases had no gene match. Germline CDR1 reads SGHRS; CDR2 reads YFSETQ. There are 15 residues in the CDR3. The CDR3 nucleotides are TGCGCCAGCAGCTTTACCGCAGGGGGCGGAACTGAAGCTTTCTTT. Protein sequence: CASSFTAGGGTEAFF.

This clone was picked up a small number of times. The chain uses TRBV5-4 and TRBJ2-2, with TRBD1 matching 9 bases. V gave up 4 bases and J gave up 4 bases; unmatched junction bases: 5. CDR1 and CDR2 (germline): SGHNT, YYREEE (reference sequence). The CDR3 has 15 amino acids. In DNA form, the CDR3 reads TGTGCCAGCAGCCGGGACAGGGAAGCCACCGGGGAGCTGTTTTTT. It is translated as CASSRDREATGELFF. Together with reference TRBV5-4 and TRBJ2-2, the CDR3 gives the full variable domain: ETGVTQSPTHLIKTRGQQVTLRCSSQSGHNTVSWYQQALGQGPQFIFQYYREEENGRGNFPPRFSGLQFPNYSSELNVNALELDDSALYLCASSRDREATGELFFGEGSRLTVL.

This chain connects TRBV5-6 to TRBJ1-5; D uncertain. CDR1 SGHDT and CDR2 YYEEEE come from the germline V gene. V shed 1 base and J shed 4 bases, with 9 bases lying between them. The CDR3 is made up of 14 amino acids. CDR3 region: CASSLWFGNQPQHF. For the CDR3, the DNA is TGTGCCAGCAGCTTGTGGTTCGGGAATCAGCCCCAGCATTTT.

This sequence joins TRBV4-2 and TRBJ2-1, with 13 bases matching TRBD2. This CDR3 contains 15 residues. The V and J ends lost 3 bases and 8 bases, in that order; junction bases with no gene match: 4. The germline gives CDR1 LGHNA, CDR2 YNFKEQ. The CDR3 nucleotides are TGTGCCAGCAGCCAGGGACTAGCGGGAACGGATGAGCAGTTCTTC. This gives the protein CASSQGLAGTDEQFF.

V gene TRBV19 combines with J gene TRBJ1-5, with 7 nucleotides matching TRBD1. The CDR3 is 14 amino acids. The V segment lost 10 bases and the J segment 3 bases; nucleotides outside the gene matches: 9. Per germline, CDR1 LNHDA and CDR2 SQIVND (reference sequence). CDR3 in amino acids: CATKWTGSNQPQHF. CDR3 DNA: TGTGCCACCAAGTGGACAGGCTCCAATCAGCCCCAGCATTTT.

The rearrangement joins TRBV7-2 to TRBJ2-1; 9 positions agree with TRBD2. This CDR3 has 16 residues. The junction had 5 bases not matched to a gene; V was cut back by 3 bases and J by 2 bases. Germline V gives CDR1 SGHTA, CDR2 FQGNSA. CDR3 nucleotide sequence: TGTGCCAGCAGCTTCCTAGCGGGAAAGCCCTACAATGAGCAGTTCTTC. Protein: CASSFLAGKPYNEQFF.

V gene TRBV30 combines with J gene TRBJ1-1; TRBD1 might be the D (5 bases). The V gene lost 2 bases and the J gene lost 5 bases, with 15 bases spanning the gap. This CDR3 has 14 amino acids. The germline gives CDR1 GTSNPN, CDR2 SVGIG (reference sequence). CDR3 residues: CAWSLPGKGTEAFF. The CDR3 DNA reads TGTGCCTGGAGTCTGCCAGGGAAGGGTACTGAAGCTTTCTTT.

The J gene is TRBJ2-1, the V gene TRBV7-3; 9 positions agree with TRBD2. Germline CDR1 is SGHTA and CDR2 is FQGTGA. V trimming: 4 bases; J trimming: 10 bases; junction bases outside the gene matches: 5. CDR3 size: 13 residues. CDR3 protein: CASSSIAGEEQFF. For the CDR3, the DNA is TGTGCCAGCAGCTCTATAGCGGGAGAAGAGCAGTTCTTC.

The chain couples TRBV5-4 to TRBJ2-7, with 9 bases matching TRBD2. Trimming cost V 4 bases and J 3 bases; bases outside gene matches: 8. This CDR3 contains 15 residues. Looked up from germline, CDR1 is SGHNT and CDR2 is YYREEE (reference sequence). In DNA form, the CDR3 reads TGTGCCAGCAGCCCACATAGCGGGAGTCTCTACGAGCAGTACTTC. It is translated as CASSPHSGSLYEQYF.

This chain connects TRBV19 to TRBJ2-5; TRBD2 aligns across 7 bases. Germline CDR1 and CDR2: LNHDA and SQIVND (reference sequence). CDR3 size: 14 residues. J lost 2 bases, V lost 7 bases, and 7 bases had no gene match. The CDR3 protein is CASNPTSAQETQYF. In DNA form, the CDR3 reads TGTGCCAGTAACCCTACTAGCGCACAAGAGACCCAGTACTTC.